This T cell receptor beta chain is from a study of PD-1 and CTLA-4 blockade in melanoma. Profiling relied on immunoSEQ multiplex PCR, and the TCRdb table lists in-frame clones only, not all of them. The table has 34,000 or so clones, 88% seen once; the top ten hold approximately 6.4%. This CDR3 contains 15 residues. Germline V gives CDR1 SEHNR, CDR2 FQNEAQ (reference sequence). Trimming stripped 1 base from V and 9 bases from J, with 16 bases between. This clonotype was sampled from a human donor with melanoma. Source: CD8+ T cells from peripheral blood, taken from a patient given anti-PD-1 treatment. The V and J genes are TRBV7-9 and TRBJ2-1; tentative D call: TRBD2 (6 bases). The CDR3 coding sequence is TGTGCCAGCAGCTTAGTAGGGGCGCAGGGAGGTGAGCAGTTCTTC. Translation gives CASSLVGAQGGEQFF.